This T cell receptor beta chain derives from a study of T cell repertoires in cytomegalovirus infection. This CDR3 region has 13 residues. V lost 2 bases and J lost 5, with 7 bases in between. The germline V gene encodes CDR1 LNHDA and CDR2 SQIVND (reference sequence). As for this clonotype: What it recognizes is unknown.

Each CDR3 protein gets one entry after TCRdb re-called the reads with MiXCR. Counted here are around 900,000 distinct CDR3 sequences, roughly 30% occurring once; the ten biggest clones make up around 15%. This TCR came from a human donor in good health (CMV status not recorded). Some clones in this sample may be carry-over from other donors' samples. The rearrangement links TRBV19 to TRBJ2-1; D unclear. The specimen was cultured CD8+ T cells from PBMCs, collected from culture after CMV antigen stimulation. The CDR3 DNA reads TGTGCCAGTAGTATAAGCCAACACAATGAGCAGTTCTTC. It translates to CASSISQHNEQFF.